Sequencing of this T cell receptor beta chain was carried out in a study of blood T cells in healthy people across ages. J lost 1 base, V lost 1 base, and 3 bases had no gene match. CDR1 and CDR2 (germline): SQVTM, ANQGSEA. The CDR3 loop spans 14 amino acids. A second roughly 6 to 11 cycle PCR used barcoded and J-beta primers. All samples yielded 2.5 million or more CDR3-containing paired-end reads. In TCRdb, the 5' RACE reads were re-called with MiXCR into one record per CDR3 protein. The top ten hold about 38% of the sample, which has over 700,000 distinct CDR3 sequences, roughly 50% seen once. This clonotype has just a few counts.

This chain joins TRBV29-1 and TRBJ2-5; 7 bases are shared with TRBD2. The receptor was derived from a man older than 75 in good health. The sample consisted of blood. CDR3 loop: CSVEGGGAQETQYF. CDR3 nucleotide sequence: TGCAGCGTTGAAGGGGGAGGGGCCCAAGAGACCCAGTACTTC.